This T cell receptor beta chain was retrieved from a study of blood T cell repertoires in COVID-19. Overall study context: PBMCs, B-cell-depleted T cells, or T cells were the source of the cDNA or gDNA that made up the material.

V was clipped by 5 bases and J by 5 bases; unmatched bases: 8. The V gene's germline CDR1 is WNHNN and CDR2 SYGVQD (reference sequence). The CDR3 totals 16 residues. Individuals aged about 18 to 89 years were recruited from approximately 22 US areas. Sequencing was performed with immunoSEQ multiplex PCR; in TCRdb, only in-frame clones are kept and a portion is missing. Here the sample spans roughly 340,000 clones, around 87% being singletons. Sequencing used PBMCs or T cells enriched from blood (not recorded which). J is TRBJ2-7 and V is TRBV10-1; 14 nucleotides agree with TRBD2. The sequence came from a man between 35 and 55 years old in a cohort exposed to, infected with or recovered from COVID-19 (not recorded which). As DNA, the CDR3 is TGCGCCAGCAGTCTCTCACCGGGACTAGCGGGAGACGAGCAGTACTTC. This translates into CASSLSPGLAGDEQYF.